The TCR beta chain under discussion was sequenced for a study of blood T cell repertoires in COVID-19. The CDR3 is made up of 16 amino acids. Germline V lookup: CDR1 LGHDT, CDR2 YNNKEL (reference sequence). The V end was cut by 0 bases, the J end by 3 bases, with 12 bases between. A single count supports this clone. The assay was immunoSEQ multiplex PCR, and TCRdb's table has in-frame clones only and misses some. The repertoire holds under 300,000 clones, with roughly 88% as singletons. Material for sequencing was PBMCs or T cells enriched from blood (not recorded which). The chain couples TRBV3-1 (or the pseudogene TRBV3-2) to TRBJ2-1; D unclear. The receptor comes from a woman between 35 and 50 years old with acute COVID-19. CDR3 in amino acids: CASSQDSALLYNEQFF. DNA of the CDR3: TGTGCCAGCAGCCAAGATTCCGCGCTCCTCTACAATGAGCAGTTCTTC.